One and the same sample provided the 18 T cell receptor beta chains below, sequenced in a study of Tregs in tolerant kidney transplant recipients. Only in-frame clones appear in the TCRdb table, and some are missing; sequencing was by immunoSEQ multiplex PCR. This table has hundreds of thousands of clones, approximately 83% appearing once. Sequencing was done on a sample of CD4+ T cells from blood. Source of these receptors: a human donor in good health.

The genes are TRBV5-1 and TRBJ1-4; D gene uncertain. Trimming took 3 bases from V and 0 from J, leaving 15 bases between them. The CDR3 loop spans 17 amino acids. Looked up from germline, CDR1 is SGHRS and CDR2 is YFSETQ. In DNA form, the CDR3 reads TGCGCCAGCAGCTCTGGGGTCCAGCCTGCAACTAATGAAAAACTGTTTTTT. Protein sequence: CASSSGVQPATNEKLFF.

The CDR3 sequence: CSPRVAGVGNEQFF. The CDR3 region has the DNA TGCAGCCCCCGGGTAGCGGGAGTAGGCAATGAGCAGTTCTTC. The chain has TRBV29-1 and TRBJ2-1; 9 bases align to TRBD2. This CDR3 is built from 14 residues. From germline, CDR1 is SQVTM and CDR2 ANQGSEA. J was trimmed by 6 bases and V by 8 bases; bases with no gene match: 11.

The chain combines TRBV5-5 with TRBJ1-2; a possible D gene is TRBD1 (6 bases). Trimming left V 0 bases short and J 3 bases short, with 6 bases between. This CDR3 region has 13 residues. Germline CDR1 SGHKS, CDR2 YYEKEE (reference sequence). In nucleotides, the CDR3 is TGTGCCAGCAGCTTGGACAGGGACTATGGCTACACCTTC. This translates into CASSLDRDYGYTF.

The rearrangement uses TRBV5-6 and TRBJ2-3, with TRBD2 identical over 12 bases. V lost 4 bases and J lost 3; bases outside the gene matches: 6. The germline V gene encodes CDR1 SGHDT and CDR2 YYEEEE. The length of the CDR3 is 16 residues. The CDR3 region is CASSPRLAGVTDTQYF. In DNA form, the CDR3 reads TGTGCCAGCAGCCCTCGACTAGCGGGAGTTACAGATACGCAGTATTTT.

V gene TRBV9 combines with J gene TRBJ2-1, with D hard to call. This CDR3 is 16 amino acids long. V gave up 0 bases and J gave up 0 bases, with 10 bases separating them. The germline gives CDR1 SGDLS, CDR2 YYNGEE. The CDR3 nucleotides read TGTGCCAGCAGCGTAGGACACCATTTCTCCTACAATGAGCAGTTCTTC. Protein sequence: CASSVGHHFSYNEQFF.

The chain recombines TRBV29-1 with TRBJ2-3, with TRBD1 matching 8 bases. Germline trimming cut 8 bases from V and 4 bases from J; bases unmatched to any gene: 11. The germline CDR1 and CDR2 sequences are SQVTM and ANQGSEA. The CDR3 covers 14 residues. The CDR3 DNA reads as TGCAGCACTCCCGGACAGGGAGGTGCAGATACGCAGTATTTT. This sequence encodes CSTPGQGGADTQYF.

The CDR3 loop reads CASKRNRGSSYNEQFF. The CDR3 DNA is TGTGCCAGCAAACGGAATCGGGGGAGCTCCTACAATGAGCAGTTCTTC. V and J are TRBV5-8 and TRBJ2-1; possibly TRBD2 for D (6 bases). The CDR3 contains 16 residues. The ends were cut back, 6 bases at V and 0 bases at J, with 16 bases in the middle. Germline V gene data show CDR1 as SGHTS and CDR2 as YDEGEE.

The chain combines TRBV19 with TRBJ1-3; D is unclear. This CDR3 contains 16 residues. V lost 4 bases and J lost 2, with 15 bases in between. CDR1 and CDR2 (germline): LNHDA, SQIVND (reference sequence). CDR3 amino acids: CASSSTASDPGNTIYF. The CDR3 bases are TGTGCCAGTAGTAGTACAGCCTCCGATCCTGGAAACACCATATATTTT.

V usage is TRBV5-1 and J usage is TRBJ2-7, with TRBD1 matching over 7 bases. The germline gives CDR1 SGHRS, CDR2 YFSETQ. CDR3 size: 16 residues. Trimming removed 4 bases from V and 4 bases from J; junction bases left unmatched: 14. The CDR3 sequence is CASSVGGQGVGYEQYF. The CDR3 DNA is TGCGCCAGCAGCGTTGGTGGGCAGGGGGTAGGGTACGAGCAGTACTTC.

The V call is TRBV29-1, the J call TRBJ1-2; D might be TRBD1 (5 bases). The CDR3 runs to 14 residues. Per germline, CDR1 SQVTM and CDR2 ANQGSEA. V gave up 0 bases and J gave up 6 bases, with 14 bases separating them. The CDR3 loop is CSVEDRRGADGYTF. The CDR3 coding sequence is TGCAGCGTTGAAGATCGGCGGGGCGCGGATGGCTACACCTTC.

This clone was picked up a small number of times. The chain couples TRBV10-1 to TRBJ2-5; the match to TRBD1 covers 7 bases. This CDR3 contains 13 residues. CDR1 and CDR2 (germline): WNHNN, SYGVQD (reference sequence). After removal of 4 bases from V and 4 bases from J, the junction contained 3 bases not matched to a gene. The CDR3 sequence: CASSVRQGETQYF. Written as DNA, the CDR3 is TGCGCCAGCAGTGTCCGACAGGGAGAGACCCAGTACTTC.

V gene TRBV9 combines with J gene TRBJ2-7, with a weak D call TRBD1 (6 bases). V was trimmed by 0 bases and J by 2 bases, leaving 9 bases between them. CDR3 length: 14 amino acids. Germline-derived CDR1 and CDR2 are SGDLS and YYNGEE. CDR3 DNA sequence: TGTGCCAGCAGCGTAGGGCAGGGGACCTACGAGCAGTACTTC. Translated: CASSVGQGTYEQYF. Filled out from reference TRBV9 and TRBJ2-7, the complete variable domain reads DSGVTQTPKHLITATGQRVTLRCSPRSGDLSVYWYQQSLDQGLQFLIQYYNGEERAKGNILERFSAQQFPDLHSELNLSSLELGDSALYFCASSVGQGTYEQYFGPGTRLTVT.

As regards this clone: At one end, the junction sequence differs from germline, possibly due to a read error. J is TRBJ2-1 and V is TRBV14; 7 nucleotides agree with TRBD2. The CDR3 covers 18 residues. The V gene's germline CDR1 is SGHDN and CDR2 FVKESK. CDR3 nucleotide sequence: TGTGCCAGCAGTCAAGTGACCAGTGGCCTAGCGGCATACAATGAGCAGTTCTTC. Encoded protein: CASSQVTSGLAAYNEQFF.

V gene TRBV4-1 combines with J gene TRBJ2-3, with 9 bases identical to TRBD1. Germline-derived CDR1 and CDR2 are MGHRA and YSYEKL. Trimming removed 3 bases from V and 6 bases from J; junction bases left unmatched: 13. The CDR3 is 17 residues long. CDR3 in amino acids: CASSHLGRDRAGDTQYF. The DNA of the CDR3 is TGCGCCAGCAGCCACCTCGGCCGGGACAGGGCTGGGGATACGCAGTATTTT.

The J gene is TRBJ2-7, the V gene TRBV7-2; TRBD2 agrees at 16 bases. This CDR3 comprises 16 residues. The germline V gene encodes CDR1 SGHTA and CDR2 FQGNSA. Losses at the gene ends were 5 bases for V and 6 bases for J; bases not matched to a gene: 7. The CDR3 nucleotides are TGTGCCAGCAGCCCCCCGGGACTAGCGGGAGGGAGCGAGCAGTACTTC. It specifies CASSPPGLAGGSEQYF.

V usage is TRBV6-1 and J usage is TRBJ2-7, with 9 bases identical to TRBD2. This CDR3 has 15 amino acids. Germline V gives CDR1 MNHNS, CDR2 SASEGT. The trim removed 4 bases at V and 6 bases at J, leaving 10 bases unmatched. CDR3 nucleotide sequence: TGTGCCAGCAGTGGTCAGACTAGCGGAGTCGGCGAGCAGTACTTC. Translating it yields CASSGQTSGVGEQYF.

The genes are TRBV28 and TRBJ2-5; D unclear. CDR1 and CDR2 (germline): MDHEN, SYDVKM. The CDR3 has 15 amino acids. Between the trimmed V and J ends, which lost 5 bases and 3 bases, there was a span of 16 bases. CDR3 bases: TGTGCCAGCAGTCTGCCTCGTCAGTCAGAAGAGACCCAGTACTTC. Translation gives CASSLPRQSEETQYF.

CDR3 sequence (DNA): TGTGCCAGCAGTCTAGGACTACTTTCCTACGAGCAGTACTTC. Its protein product is CASSLGLLSYEQYF. The chain combines TRBV7-3 with TRBJ2-7, with D maybe TRBD2 (6 bases). This CDR3 spans 14 amino acids. Trimming took off 6 bases at V and 1 base at J, with 13 bases between the two ends. Germline V gene lookup returns CDR1 SGHTA and CDR2 FQGTGA.